This TCR beta chain was sequenced during a study of vaccination and CD4 T cells after COVID-19. Germline V gene lookup returns CDR1 SGHTA and CDR2 FQGNSA. The CDR3 spans 15 residues. V was clipped by 4 bases and J by 3 bases, with 15 bases between them. The Oncomine TCR Beta short-read assay was applied to DNA of cultured CD4+ T cells. In TCRdb, the PCR reads were re-called with MiXCR into one record per CDR3 protein. The sample records more than 9,500 distinct CDR3 sequences, roughly 38% being singletons. Worth noting for this clonotype: Antigen unknown.

As to treatment: roughly 11-day PBMC culture with coronavirus spike peptide pools or control peptides (ViraFEST assay). Antigen-specific T cell expansion with peptide pools preceded TCR sequencing in the ViraFEST approach. J is TRBJ1-1 and V is TRBV7-2; TRBD1 is a possible D gene (5 bases). The clonotype comes from a human donor with COVID-19. Sequences were obtained from cultured CD4+ T cells from blood. For the CDR3, the DNA is TGTGCCAGCAGCTCTAAAGGTCTGGGGGACACTGAAGCTTTCTTT. Its translation: CASSSKGLGDTEAFF.